Listed below are T cell receptor beta chains from one sample, sequenced in a study of glioma-infiltrating T cells. MiXCR, run by TCRdb on the multiplex PCR reads, gives a single entry per CDR3 protein. The sample lists over 140,000 distinct CDR3 sequences, approximately 40% occurring once. Sequencing was carried out using glioma tissue, nonneoplastic brain tissue, or PBMCs (not recorded which). These receptors were obtained from a human donor with low-grade glioma or glioblastoma, undergoing nonglioma brain surgery, or in good health (not recorded which). Each CDR3 is given with its conserved first and last residue. The order of the fields is V gene, D gene, CDR3 protein. The D gene is left open where the match is weak.

v_gene: TRBV3-1
d_gene: TRBD1
CDR3aa: CASRRGQDDGYTF

v_gene: TRBV7-2
d_gene: .
CDR3aa: CASSFQGDTIYF

v_gene: TRBV10-1
d_gene: .
CDR3aa: CASSEEGSNEQYF

v_gene: TRBV20-1
d_gene: TRBD2
CDR3aa: CSDGRGGPRQETQYF

v_gene: TRBV20-1
d_gene: .
CDR3aa: CSAQDTGHNYEQYF

v_gene: TRBV7-8
d_gene: .
CDR3aa: CASKSGTTYNEQFF

v_gene: TRBV4-1
d_gene: TRBD2
CDR3aa: CASSPRLAGRTDIQYF

v_gene: TRBV6-5
d_gene: TRBD1
CDR3aa: CASREPGQGSYSPLHF

v_gene: TRBV28
d_gene: .
CDR3aa: CASSTITGMEQPQDF

v_gene: TRBV11-2
d_gene: TRBD2
CDR3aa: CASSLEASGRIHEQFF

v_gene: TRBV2
d_gene: .
CDR3aa: CASRDYPYNEQFF

v_gene: TRBV28
d_gene: TRBD2
CDR3aa: CASRGTSGSKEQFF

v_gene: TRBV7-2
d_gene: .
CDR3aa: CASSLSGGPDTQYF

v_gene: TRBV27
d_gene: .
CDR3aa: CASSQEGGRNEQFF

v_gene: TRBV20-1
d_gene: .
CDR3aa: CSAFINTEAFF

v_gene: TRBV6-1
d_gene: .
CDR3aa: CASKDASGANVLTF

v_gene: TRBV4-1
d_gene: .
CDR3aa: CASSQIRDLETQYF

v_gene: TRBV15
d_gene: TRBD1
CDR3aa: CATSSQGPGTGSRGYTF

v_gene: TRBV20-1
d_gene: .
CDR3aa: CSASGVHNEQFF

v_gene: TRBV4-1
d_gene: TRBD1
CDR3aa: CASSQQGAAFTDTQYF

v_gene: TRBV10-3
d_gene: TRBD1
CDR3aa: CATRTGDGYEQYF

v_gene: TRBV12-3/TRBV12-4
d_gene: TRBD2
CDR3aa: CASSFLTSGLDNEQFF

v_gene: TRBV11-2
d_gene: TRBD1
CDR3aa: CASSLVGTAYEQYF

v_gene: TRBV6-2/TRBV6-3
d_gene: .
CDR3aa: CASSYPRGRDYEQYF

v_gene: TRBV10-3
d_gene: TRBD1
CDR3aa: CAINDRAGYEQYF

v_gene: TRBV6-5
d_gene: TRBD1
CDR3aa: CASSYAGTGAYNEQFF

v_gene: TRBV7-8
d_gene: .
CDR3aa: CASSLDAGNSPLHF